This T cell receptor beta chain was profiled in a study of T cell responses to AZD1222 COVID-19 vaccine. The V end lost 3 bases, the J end lost 2 bases, and 4 bases lay between the germline ends. The CDR3 is 12 amino acids. CDR1 MNHNS and CDR2 SASEGT come from the germline V gene. This clone was picked up a small number of times. Libraries were prepared by immunoSEQ multiplex PCR; TCRdb keeps only in-frame clonotypes and omits some of them. The sample lists 140,000 to 150,000 clones; approximately 93% were seen once. The TCR sequence derives from an adult in good health. The material was peripheral blood, obtained on day 0 of AZD1222 vaccination. The rearrangement uses TRBV6-1 and TRBJ1-2; no reliable D call. The DNA of the CDR3 is TGTGCCAGCAGTGACCGAAACTATGGCTACACCTTC. Amino acids: CASSDRNYGYTF.